These 29 T cell receptor beta chains share one sample of origin, sequenced in a study of monozygotic twins with inflammatory bowel disease. TCRdb reanalyzed the 5' RACE reads and collapses them to one entry per CDR3 protein, without DNA. Its clone listing holds 150,000 to 200,000 distinct CDR3 sequences. The sample comprised blood. The receptors derive from a human donor with ulcerative colitis or Crohn's disease, or a healthy co-twin of an affected twin (not recorded which).

This chain links TRBV12-3 or TRBV12-4 with TRBJ2-7; the TCRdb D gene call, TRBD2, has no DNA to confirm it. The CDR3 runs to 16 residues. The CDR3 spells CASSLLSLTGAYEQYF.

The J gene is TRBJ2-5, the V gene TRBV5-6; TCRdb's D gene call, TRBD1, goes unchecked for lack of DNA. The CDR3 spans 15 residues. CDR1 is SGHDT and CDR2 is YYEEEE in the germline V gene. The CDR3 sequence: CASSLAQGAWETQYF.

The CDR3 loop reads CAHREGDIQYF. This rearrangement joins TRBV7-9 to TRBJ2-4; TCRdb reports TRBD1, a call that lacks DNA to check it against. Looked up from germline, CDR1 is SEHNR and CDR2 is FQNEAQ (reference sequence). This CDR3 is built from 11 residues.

CDR3 residues: CASSLDSGTVGEKLFF. The genes are TRBV6-1 and TRBJ1-4; absent DNA, TCRdb's TRBD1 call cannot be checked. Germline V gene sequence: CDR1 MNHNS, CDR2 SASEGT. This CDR3 is 16 amino acids long.

V and J are TRBV18 and TRBJ2-3; TCRdb's D gene call, TRBD2, goes unchecked for lack of DNA. CDR1 and CDR2 (germline): KGHSH, LQKENI. The CDR3 is made up of 16 amino acids. CDR3 sequence reads: CASSPPWLAGVDTQYF.

This chain links TRBV7-2 with TRBJ2-3; TCRdb outputs TRBD2, but without DNA this stays unchecked. This CDR3 spans 17 amino acids. In germline, CDR1 is SGHTA, CDR2 FQGNSA. CDR3 amino acids: CASSLAGTSGGTDTQYF.

The V call is TRBV27, the J call TRBJ2-6; TCRdb reports TRBD1, a call that lacks DNA to check it against. Germline V lookup: CDR1 MNHEY, CDR2 SMNVEV (reference sequence). This CDR3 spans 16 amino acids. The CDR3 here is CASSFSGGAGANVLTF. Looking up the rest from reference TRBV27 and TRBJ2-6 gives the full variable domain: EAQVTQNPRYLITVTGKKLTVTCSQNMNHEYMSWYRQDPGLGLRQIYYSMNVEVTDKGDVPEGYKVSRKEKRNFPLILESPSPNQTSLYFCASSFSGGAGANVLTFGAGSRLTVL.

The chain couples TRBV19 to TRBJ1-4; the D gene TCRdb calls, TRBD1, cannot be checked with no DNA. Germline V gene sequence: CDR1 LNHDA, CDR2 SQIVND (reference sequence). The CDR3 runs 15 residues. The CDR3 reads CASSLYRDKNEKLFF.

CDR3 loop: CASSLSGTEFF. V is TRBV7-2 and J is TRBJ2-1; TCRdb gives TRBD1 as the D gene, but with no DNA this cannot be confirmed. The germline V gene has CDR1 SGHTA and CDR2 FQGNSA. The CDR3 length is 11 residues.

The rearrangement links TRBV20-1 to TRBJ2-2; with no DNA, the TCRdb D assignment of TRBD1 cannot be verified. The CDR3 has 13 residues. Germline lookup yields CDR1 DFQATT and CDR2 SNEGSKA (reference sequence). The CDR3 sequence: CSGGDRATGELFF.

The rearrangement joins TRBV20-1 to TRBJ1-1; TCRdb picks TRBD1, but there is no DNA to check that call. CDR3 length: 12 residues. Per germline, CDR1 DFQATT and CDR2 SNEGSKA (reference sequence). The CDR3 is CSASRGANEAFF.

The rearrangement joins TRBV7-8 to TRBJ1-1; without DNA, the TCRdb call of TRBD1 cannot be checked. Germline V gene lookup returns CDR1 SGHVS and CDR2 FQNEAQ. CDR3 size: 15 residues. The CDR3 here is CASSPWGAENTEAFF.

The rearrangement links TRBV5-1 to TRBJ1-6. The CDR3 covers 16 residues. Germline values: CDR1 SGHRS, CDR2 YFSETQ. The CDR3 loop is CASSLAAEYGNSPLHF.

This sequence joins TRBV30 and TRBJ2-7; TCRdb reports TRBD2, a call that lacks DNA to check it against. CDR1 GTSNPN and CDR2 SVGIG come from the germline V gene (reference sequence). The CDR3 covers 15 residues. The CDR3 spells CAWSPAGVRRCEQYF. Looking up the rest from reference TRBV30 and TRBJ2-7 gives the full variable domain: SQTIHQWPATLVQPVGSPLSLECTVEGTSNPNLYWYRQAAGRGLQLLFYSVGIGQISSEVPQNLSASRPQDRQFILSSKKLLLSDSGFYLCAWSPAGVRRCEQYFGPGTRLTVT.

The chain carries TRBV4-2 and TRBJ2-3. The CDR3 consists of 12 residues. Per germline, CDR1 LGHNA and CDR2 YNFKEQ. CDR3 region: CASQTGSGTQYF.

The chain has TRBV2 and TRBJ1-6; as DNA is missing, the TRBD1 call by TCRdb cannot be tested. The CDR3 totals 15 residues. Germline assignment: CDR1 SNHLY and CDR2 FYNNEI. This CDR3 reads CASSDSGASVSPLHF.

The chain recombines TRBV28 with TRBJ2-1; TCRdb's assignment of TRBD2 cannot be checked, as there is no DNA. This CDR3 spans 13 amino acids. Germline V lookup: CDR1 MDHEN, CDR2 SYDVKM. The CDR3 spells CASSAWRRNEQFF. Full variable domain (outside the CDR3, taken from reference TRBV28 and TRBJ2-1): DVKVTQSSRYLVKRTGEKVFLECVQDMDHENMFWYRQDPGLGLRLIYFSYDVKMKEKGDIPEGYSVSREKKERFSLILESASTNQTSMYLCASSAWRRNEQFFGPGTRLTVL.

The genes are TRBV6-4 and TRBJ2-2. The CDR3 extends over 13 amino acids. The germline V gene encodes CDR1 MRHNA and CDR2 SNTAGT. The CDR3 reads CASSEVGTGELFF.

The chain employs TRBV29-1 and TRBJ1-2. The germline V gene encodes CDR1 SQVTM and CDR2 ANQGSEA. This CDR3 spans 12 amino acids. The CDR3 sequence is CSVWGGAGGYTF.

The CDR3 here is CASSVDGNYEQYF. This sequence joins TRBV12-3 or TRBV12-4 and TRBJ2-7; TCRdb outputs TRBD1, but without DNA this stays unchecked. The length of the CDR3 is 13 residues.

This sequence joins TRBV18 and TRBJ2-1; the TCRdb D gene call, TRBD1, has no DNA to confirm it. The length of the CDR3 is 18 residues. The germline CDR1 and CDR2 sequences are KGHSH and LQKENI. CDR3 region: CASSPRTGQWTQVNEQFF.

The V call is TRBV12-5, the J call TRBJ2-5; TCRdb's D call of TRBD1 is untestable without DNA. Germline V gene data show CDR1 as LGHNT and CDR2 as FRNRAP. This CDR3 has 14 residues. The CDR3 sequence is CASGFHPLEETQYF.

V gene TRBV7-2 combines with J gene TRBJ2-7. Germline V gene lookup returns CDR1 SGHTA and CDR2 FQGNSA. This CDR3 has 14 residues. Here the CDR3 reads CASSLERESHEQYF. Full variable domain (missing parts from reference TRBV7-2 and TRBJ2-7): GAGVSQSPSNKVTEKGKDVELRCDPISGHTALYWYRQSLGQGLEFLIYFQGNSAPDKSGLPSDRFSAERTGGSVSTLTIQRTQQEDSAVYLCASSLERESHEQYFGPGTRLTVT.

The genes are TRBV5-1 and TRBJ2-1. Germline lookup yields CDR1 SGHRS and CDR2 YFSETQ. The CDR3 length is 12 residues. This chain's CDR3 is CASRAVYNEQFF. The full variable domain, completed using reference TRBV5-1 and TRBJ2-1, is KAGVTQTPRYLIKTRGQQVTLSCSPISGHRSVSWYQQTPGQGLQFLFEYFSETQRNKGNFPGRFSGRQFSNSRSEMNVSTLELGDSALYLCASRAVYNEQFFGPGTRLTVL.

The V and J genes are TRBV5-6 and TRBJ2-3. The length of the CDR3 is 13 residues. Germline CDR1 is SGHDT and CDR2 is YYEEEE. The CDR3 sequence is CASSVGSTDTQHF. The whole variable domain, filled in from reference TRBV5-6 and TRBJ2-3, reads DAGVTQSPTHLIKTRGQQVTLRCSPKSGHDTVSWYQQALGQGPQFIFQYYEEEERQRGNFPDRFSGHQFPNYSSELNVNALLLGDSALYLCASSVGSTDTQHFGPGTRLTVL.

This chain connects TRBV12-3 or TRBV12-4 to TRBJ2-3; the TCRdb call, TRBD1, lacks DNA for checking. This CDR3 has 15 residues. The CDR3 loop reads CASSPFQGTTDTQYF.

V gene TRBV28 combines with J gene TRBJ1-2. CDR3 length: 11 amino acids. The germline gives CDR1 MDHEN, CDR2 SYDVKM. The chain's CDR3 is CAVREIYGYTF.

The V and J genes are TRBV11-3 and TRBJ2-1; the TCRdb D gene call, TRBD2, has no DNA to confirm it. The germline gives CDR1 SGHNT, CDR2 YENEEA. The CDR3 sequence is 20 residues long. CDR3 in amino acids: CASSLGVSGRAWSSYNEQFF.

The rearrangement uses TRBV27 and TRBJ1-5; TCRdb returns TRBD1, unconfirmable since there is no DNA. The germline V gene has CDR1 MNHEY and CDR2 SMNVEV (reference sequence). CDR3 length: 13 residues. The CDR3 reads CASRQGWNQPQHF.